The next 10 T cell receptor beta chains were all read from a single sample in a study of blood T cell repertoires in COVID-19. Produced via immunoSEQ multiplex PCR; TCRdb's table is partial and in-frame only. The sample has under 300,000 clones, around 80% seen once. Specimen: peripheral blood. Every receptor here comes from a woman between 40 and 50 years old with active or convalescent COVID-19.

J is TRBJ2-3 and V is TRBV19; TRBD2 matches at 7 bases. Germline V gene lookup returns CDR1 LNHDA and CDR2 SQIVND (reference sequence). Losses at the gene ends were 5 bases for V and 8 bases for J; bases not matched to a gene: 4. The CDR3 loop spans 12 amino acids. The CDR3, as DNA: TGTGCCAGTAGTCCGGGACTAAGTACGCAGTATTTT. The encoded protein is CASSPGLSTQYF. Complete variable domain (other parts from reference TRBV19 and TRBJ2-3): DGGITQSPKYLFRKEGQNVTLSCEQNLNHDAMYWYRQDPGQGLRLIYYSQIVNDFQKGDIAEGYSVSREKKESFPLTVTSAQKNPTAFYLCASSPGLSTQYFGPGTRLTVL.

This clone was seen more than once but under ten times. V gene TRBV5-6 combines with J gene TRBJ1-1; 9 nucleotides match TRBD1. The germline V gene encodes CDR1 SGHDT and CDR2 YYEEEE. The J segment lost 5 bases and the V segment lost 4 bases, leaving 6 bases of the junction unmatched. The CDR3 spans 14 residues. For the CDR3, the DNA is TGTGCCAGCAGCGGGAACAGGGGGCAGACTGAAGCTTTCTTT. As protein: CASSGNRGQTEAFF. The full variable domain, with the rest looked up from reference TRBV5-6 and TRBJ1-1, is DAGVTQSPTHLIKTRGQQVTLRCSPKSGHDTVSWYQQALGQGPQFIFQYYEEEERQRGNFPDRFSGHQFPNYSSELNVNALLLGDSALYLCASSGNRGQTEAFFGQGTRLTVV.

The chain joins TRBV5-1 to TRBJ2-5; 11 bases are a match to TRBD2. Germline V gives CDR1 SGHRS, CDR2 YFSETQ. The CDR3 covers 14 residues. After removal of 5 bases from V and 5 bases from J, the junction contained 5 bases not matched to a gene. DNA of the CDR3: TGCGCCAGCAGTAGCGGGGGGGCCGTGGAGACCCAGTACTTC. As protein: CASSSGGAVETQYF.

This chain uses TRBV2 with TRBJ2-3, with D possibly being TRBD2 (7 bases). V was pared by 8 bases and J by 0 bases, with 15 bases between. The germline CDR1 and CDR2 sequences are SNHLY and FYNNEI. This CDR3 contains 15 residues. The CDR3 coding sequence is TGTGCCAGCGGGGTGGCGGGGGCTAGCACAGATACGCAGTATTTT. Encoded protein: CASGVAGASTDTQYF. The full variable domain, its missing parts supplied by reference TRBV2 and TRBJ2-3, is EPEVTQTPSHQVTQMGQEVILRCVPISNHLYFYWYRQILGQKVEFLVSFYNNEISEKSEIFDDQFSVERPDGSNFTLKIRSTKLEDSAMYFCASGVAGASTDTQYFGPGTRLTVL.

V gene TRBV3-1 (or the pseudogene TRBV3-2) combines with J gene TRBJ2-5, with 10 bases that match TRBD2. V shed 3 bases, J shed 7 bases, and the junction held 5 bases outside the gene matches. The CDR3 runs 14 residues. In germline, CDR1 is LGHDT, CDR2 YNNKEL (reference sequence). The CDR3 nucleotides are TGTGCCAGCAGCCAGTCACTAGCGGGGCGGACCCAGTACTTC. Protein product: CASSQSLAGRTQYF.

On this clone: At one end, the junction sequence differs from germline, possibly due to a read error. The CDR3 loop is CATSDYSGTTF. As DNA, the CDR3 is TGTGCCACCAGTGATTATTCCGGGACAACCTTT. This chain uses TRBV24-1 with TRBJ1-1, with D possibly TRBD1 on 6 matching bases. The CDR3 loop spans 11 amino acids. Germline CDR1 and CDR2: KGHDR and SFDVKD.

J is TRBJ1-2 and V is TRBV29-1; TRBD1 is a possible D gene (6 bases). Germline loops: CDR1 SQVTM, CDR2 ANQGSEA. The CDR3 is 11 residues long. CDR3 protein: CRVDLGAGYTF. The CDR3 coding sequence is TGCAGAGTAGATCTGGGGGCTGGCTACACCTTC.

The V and J genes are TRBV19 and TRBJ1-3, with D perhaps TRBD1 (6 bases). The germline V gene has CDR1 LNHDA and CDR2 SQIVND (reference sequence). The CDR3 is 14 amino acids. Trimming took 8 bases from V and 4 from J, leaving 15 bases between them. DNA of the CDR3: TGTGCCAGTGGAACAGGGTTAGGCGGAAACACCATATATTTT. Its translation is CASGTGLGGNTIYF.

The chain employs TRBV30 and TRBJ1-2; TRBD1 is a possible D gene (5 bases). There are 16 residues in the CDR3. Germline lookup yields CDR1 GTSNPN and CDR2 SVGIG (reference sequence). The V end lost 2 bases, the J end lost 4 bases, and 20 bases lay between the germline ends. The chain's CDR3 is CAWSWSGQRHPYGYTF. The CDR3 coding sequence is TGTGCCTGGAGTTGGTCAGGGCAGCGTCACCCCTATGGCTACACCTTC. Looking up the rest from reference TRBV30 and TRBJ1-2 gives the full variable domain: SQTIHQWPATLVQPVGSPLSLECTVEGTSNPNLYWYRQAAGRGLQLLFYSVGIGQISSEVPQNLSASRPQDRQFILSSKKLLLSDSGFYLCAWSWSGQRHPYGYTFGSGTRLTVV.

Notes on this clone: Other DNA variants within this sample encode the same CDR3. The chain is built from TRBV4-2 and TRBJ1-5; no reliable D call. The CDR3 sequence is 13 residues long. From germline, CDR1 is LGHNA and CDR2 YNFKEQ. V dropped 0 bases and J dropped 4 bases, with 4 bases sitting between them. CDR3 residues: CASSQDRNQPQHF. Written as DNA, the CDR3 is TGTGCCAGCAGCCAAGATCGGAATCAGCCCCAGCATTTT.